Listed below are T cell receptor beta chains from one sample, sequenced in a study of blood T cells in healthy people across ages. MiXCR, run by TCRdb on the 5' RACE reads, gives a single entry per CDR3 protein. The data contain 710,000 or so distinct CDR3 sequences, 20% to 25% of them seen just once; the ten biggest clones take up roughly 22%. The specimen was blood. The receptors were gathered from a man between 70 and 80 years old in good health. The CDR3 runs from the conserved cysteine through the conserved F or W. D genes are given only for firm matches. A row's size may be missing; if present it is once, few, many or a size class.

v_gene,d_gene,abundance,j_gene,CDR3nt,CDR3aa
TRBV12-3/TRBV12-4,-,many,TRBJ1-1,TGTGCCAGCAGTTTAGGGGCGAACACTGAAGCTTTCTTT,CASSLGANTEAFF
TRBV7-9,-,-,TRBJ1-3,TGTGCCAGCAGCGACAGCTCTGGAAACACCATATATTTT,CASSDSSGNTIYF
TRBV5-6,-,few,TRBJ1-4,TGTGCCAGCAGCTTGGTGGGGTCTAATGAAGAACTGTTTTTT,CASSLVGSNEELFF
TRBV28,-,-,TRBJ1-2,TGTGCCAGCAGTTTGAGCGGGGTGAATAACTATGGCTACACCTTC,CASSLSGVNNYGYTF
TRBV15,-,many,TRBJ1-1,TGTGCCACCAGCAGAGGTGCCCCCAGGAATGAAGCTTTCTTT,CATSRGAPRNEAFF
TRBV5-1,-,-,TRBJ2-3,TGCGCCAGCAGCTTGGGCGGTGCGGGACCAGATACGCAGTATTTT,CASSLGGAGPDTQYF
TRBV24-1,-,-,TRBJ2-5,TGTGCCACCAGCCCCTACCGCGGGGCGGACAATGAGCAGCTCTTC,CATSPYRGADNEQLF
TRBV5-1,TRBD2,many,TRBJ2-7,TGCGCCAGCAGTTTGGGGACTAGTCGAGGCTACGAGCAGTACTTC,CASSLGTSRGYEQYF
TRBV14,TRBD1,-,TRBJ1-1,TGTGCCAGCAGCCCGCGACAGGGGTGGGTCGTCACTGAAGCTTTCTTT,CASSPRQGWVVTEAFF
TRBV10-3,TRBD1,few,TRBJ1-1,TGTGCCACCGGGACAGCGAACACTGAAGCTTTCTTT,CATGTANTEAFF
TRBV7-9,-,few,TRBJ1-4,TGTGCCAGCAGCTTGGCCGGGGTTTTAGAAAAACTGTTTTTT,CASSLAGVLEKLFF
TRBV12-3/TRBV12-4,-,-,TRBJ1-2,TGTGCCAGCAGTTTGACCCCGACAGTAAACTATGGCTACACCTTC,CASSLTPTVNYGYTF
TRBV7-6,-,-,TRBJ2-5,TGTGCCAGCAGCAGGAGGTACCAAGAGACCCAGTACTTC,CASSRRYQETQYF
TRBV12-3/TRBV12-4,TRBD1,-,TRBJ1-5,TGTGCCAGCAATACAGGGGCCCCCAATCAGCCCCAGCATTTT,CASNTGAPNQPQHF
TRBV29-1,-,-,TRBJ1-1,TGCAGCGTTGGAATAGGTAACACTGAAGCTTTCTTT,CSVGIGNTEAFF
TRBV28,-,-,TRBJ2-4,TGTGCCAGCAGTCCCATTGGCAGTGCCAAAAACATTCAGTACTTC,CASSPIGSAKNIQYF
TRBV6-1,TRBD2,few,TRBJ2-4,TGTGCCGGCAGTGAAGCTAGCGGGGGGGCAGCCAAAAACATTCAGTACTTC,CAGSEASGGAAKNIQYF
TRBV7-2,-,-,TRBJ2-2,TGTGCCAGCAGCGCCAGATGGGACTTGTCGAGCGGCGGGGAGCTGTTTTTT,CASSARWDLSSGGELFF
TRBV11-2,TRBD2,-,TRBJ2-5,TGTGCCAGCAGCTCCCGACTAGCGGGACAAGAGACCCAGTACTTC,CASSSRLAGQETQYF
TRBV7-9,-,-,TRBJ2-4,TGTGCCAGCAGCTTATACGGGTTGGAGGAAAACATTCAGTACTTC,CASSLYGLEENIQYF
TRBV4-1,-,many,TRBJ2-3,TGCGCCAGCAGCCAAGATCTGCGGAGCCCTAGCACAGATACGCAGTATTTT,CASSQDLRSPSTDTQYF
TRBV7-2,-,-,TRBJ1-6,TGTGCCAGCAGCTTATACTGGACCGATTCACCCCTCCACTTT,CASSLYWTDSPLHF
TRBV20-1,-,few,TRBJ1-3,TGCAGTGCTAGTAAGGCGGGCGGAAACACCATATATTTT,CSASKAGGNTIYF
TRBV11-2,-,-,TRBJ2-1,TGTGCCAGCAGCTTGGGGACATACTCCTACAATGAGCAGTTCTTC,CASSLGTYSYNEQFF
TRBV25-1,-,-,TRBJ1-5,TGTGCCAGCAGTGGGGAGGGCAATCAGCCCCAGCATTTT,CASSGEGNQPQHF